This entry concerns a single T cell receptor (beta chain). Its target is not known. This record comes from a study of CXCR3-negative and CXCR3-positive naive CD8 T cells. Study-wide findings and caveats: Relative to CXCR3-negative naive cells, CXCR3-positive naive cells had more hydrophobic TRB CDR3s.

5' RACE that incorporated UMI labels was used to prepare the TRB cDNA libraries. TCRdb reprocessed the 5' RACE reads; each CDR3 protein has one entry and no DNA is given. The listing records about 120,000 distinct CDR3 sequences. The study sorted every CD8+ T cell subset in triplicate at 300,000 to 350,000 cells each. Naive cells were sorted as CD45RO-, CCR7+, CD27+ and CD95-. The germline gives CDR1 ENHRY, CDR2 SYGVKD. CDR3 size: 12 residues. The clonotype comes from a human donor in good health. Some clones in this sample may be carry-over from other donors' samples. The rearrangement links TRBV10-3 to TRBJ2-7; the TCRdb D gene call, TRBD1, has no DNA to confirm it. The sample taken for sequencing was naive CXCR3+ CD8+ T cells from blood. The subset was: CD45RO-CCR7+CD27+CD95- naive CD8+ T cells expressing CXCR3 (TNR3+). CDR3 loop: CAIGGQNYEQYF.